Listed below are T cell receptor beta chains from one sample, sequenced in a study of shared clonotypes between healthy human individuals. Assay: immunoSEQ multiplex PCR; the TCRdb copy retains only in-frame clones and omits some. The repertoire has 950,000 to 1,100,000 clones, roughly 75% of them found once; the top ten carry approximately 1.5%. Sequencing input: memory CD4+ T cells sorted from blood. The receptor set was obtained from a young man in good health. CDR3s include the opening cysteine and the closing phenylalanine or tryptophan. D genes are given only for firm matches. Rows give clone size only sometimes, using once, few, many, or a class for an expanded clone.

abundance | d_gene | j_gene | v_gene | CDR3aa | CDR3nt
- | - | TRBJ1-5 | TRBV30 | CAWTRAGDQPQHF | TGTGCCTGGACCAGAGCAGGGGATCAGCCCCAGCATTTT
- | - | TRBJ2-2 | TRBV7-2 | CASSLESRTPGGELFF | TGTGCCAGCAGCTTAGAGTCTAGGACACCGGGTGGGGAGCTGTTTTTT
- | - | TRBJ2-3 | TRBV2 | CASSVGDSTDTQYF | TGTGCCAGCAGTGTCGGTGATAGCACAGATACGCAGTATTTT
- | - | TRBJ1-1 | TRBV5-4 | CASSRGGTQNTEAFF | TGTGCCAGCAGCAGAGGGGGGACCCAGAACACTGAAGCTTTCTTT
- | TRBD2 | TRBJ2-2 | TRBV5-1 | CASSFLTSGKSGELFF | TGCGCCAGCAGCTTTCTCACTAGCGGGAAGTCCGGGGAGCTGTTTTTT
- | - | TRBJ1-2 | TRBV5-1 | CASSLGDRSYGYTF | TGCGCCAGCAGCTTGGGCGACAGATCCTATGGCTACACCTTC
many | TRBD1 | TRBJ2-1 | TRBV2 | CASSETGGGNNEQFF | TGTGCCAGCAGTGAGACAGGGGGCGGGAACAATGAGCAGTTCTTC
- | - | TRBJ2-2 | TRBV9 | CASSVGTKSAGELFF | TGTGCCAGCAGCGTAGGGACCAAATCAGCCGGGGAGCTGTTTTTT
- | - | TRBJ1-3 | TRBV9 | CASSVADTLSSGNTIYF | TGTGCCAGCAGCGTAGCGGACACGCTTTCTTCTGGAAACACCATATATTTT
- | TRBD2 | TRBJ2-1 | TRBV30 | CAWSRIRLAEAPNEQFF | TGTGCCTGGTCCCGTATCCGACTAGCGGAGGCCCCCAATGAGCAGTTCTTC
- | - | TRBJ1-6 | TRBV9 | CASSVTAENSPLHF | TGTGCCAGCAGCGTAACGGCTGAAAATTCACCCCTCCACTTT
many | TRBD2 | TRBJ2-7 | TRBV11-2 | CASSPPERDRDEQYF | TGTGCCAGCAGCCCCCCGGAGCGGGATAGGGACGAGCAGTACTTC
- | - | TRBJ2-2 | TRBV5-1 | CASSDKTAAGELFF | TGCGCCAGCAGCGACAAGACGGCGGCCGGGGAGCTGTTTTTT
- | - | TRBJ1-5 | TRBV5-4 | CASSPGLNQPQHF | TGTGCCAGCAGCCCCGGCCTAAATCAGCCCCAGCATTTT
- | - | TRBJ2-1 | TRBV2 | CASSEIGVGEQFF | TGTGCCAGCAGTGAAATCGGGGTCGGTGAGCAGTTCTTC
- | - | TRBJ2-1 | TRBV25-1 | CASSEFKISYNEQFF | TGTGCCAGCAGTGAATTTAAGATCTCCTACAATGAGCAGTTCTTC
- | - | TRBJ2-5 | TRBV2 | CAIKGLVGQPKETQYF | TGTGCCATCAAGGGTCTTGTCGGGCAACCCAAAGAGACCCAGTACTTC